Listed here are 31 T cell receptor beta chains from one sample, sequenced in a study of a mutant IDH1 vaccine in newly diagnosed glioma. Time point described: week 23, last vaccination. Vaccinated patients received 300 ug of mutant IDH1 20-mer peptide per dose, with topical imiquimod. Their antigens are not known. Assay: immunoSEQ multiplex PCR; the TCRdb copy retains only in-frame clones and omits some. Of 20,000 to 25,000 clones listed, almost 85% are singletons. The material sequenced was PBMCs, taken from a glioma patient whose treatment included an IDH1 peptide vaccine. All receptors derive from a man aged 30 to 45 with glioma.

V gene TRBV5-1 combines with J gene TRBJ1-4; 8 bases map to TRBD1. CDR1 is SGHRS, CDR2 YFSETQ, per germline. With V trimmed by 4 bases and J by 7 bases, 12 bases remained unmatched. CDR3 length equals 16 residues. CDR3 amino acids: CASSHLQGAEGEKLFF. CDR3 DNA sequence: TGCGCCAGCAGCCACCTCCAGGGGGCGGAAGGTGAAAAACTGTTTTTT.

The CDR3 bases are TGTGCCAGTAGTATGTCCCCAACTAGCTGGGGCACAGATACGCAGTATTTT. It codes for CASSMSPTSWGTDTQYF. This chain joins TRBV19 and TRBJ2-3; TRBD2 might be the D (6 bases). Trimming left V 3 bases short and J 1 base short, with 17 bases between. Germline CDR1 reads LNHDA; CDR2 reads SQIVND (reference sequence). This CDR3 is 17 amino acids long. The full variable domain, completed using reference TRBV19 and TRBJ2-3, is DGGITQSPKYLFRKEGQNVTLSCEQNLNHDAMYWYRQDPGQGLRLIYYSQIVNDFQKGDIAEGYSVSREKKESFPLTVTSAQKNPTAFYLCASSMSPTSWGTDTQYFGPGTRLTVL.

The chain joins TRBV25-1 to TRBJ1-6; no clear D gene. The germline gives CDR1 MGHDK, CDR2 SYGVNS. CDR3 size: 14 residues. V lost 8 bases to trimming and J lost 5 bases, with 13 bases between them. The DNA of the CDR3 is TGTGCCAGCGGCTGGACGGAGAATAATTCACCCCTCCACTTT. Protein sequence: CASGWTENNSPLHF.

The chain links TRBV9 to TRBJ1-5; D gene unclear. This CDR3 has 16 amino acids. Trimming left V 1 base short and J 0 bases short, with 11 bases between. The germline V gene encodes CDR1 SGDLS and CDR2 YYNGEE. The CDR3 spells CASSVNRNYSNQPQHF. The CDR3 nucleotides are TGTGCCAGCAGCGTAAATAGGAATTATAGCAATCAGCCCCAGCATTTT.

This chain joins TRBV4-2 and TRBJ1-2; no reliable D call. V was shortened by 2 bases and J by 0 bases, with 13 bases between the two germline ends. The germline V gene has CDR1 LGHNA and CDR2 YNFKEQ. CDR3 size: 16 residues. The CDR3 loop is CASSQSTVGANYGYTF. The CDR3 DNA follows: TGTGCCAGCAGCCAAAGCACGGTGGGAGCTAACTATGGCTACACCTTC.

J is TRBJ1-1 and V is TRBV7-9; D not certain. CDR1 SEHNR and CDR2 FQNEAQ come from the germline V gene (reference sequence). Trimming left V 5 bases short and J 7 bases short, with 11 bases between. CDR3 length: 12 residues. The chain's CDR3 is CASSRGEGEAFF. The CDR3 DNA is TGTGCCAGCAGCCGCGGGGAGGGTGAAGCTTTCTTT.

The chain has TRBV12-5 and TRBJ1-5, with 9 nucleotides matching TRBD1. This CDR3 has 12 amino acids. CDR1 and CDR2 (germline): LGHNT, FRNRAP. J gave up 13 bases and V 7 bases, and 8 bases lay outside the gene matches. The CDR3 DNA follows: TGTGCTAGTGACTATGGACAGGGGCCACAGCATTTT. Residues: CASDYGQGPQHF.

V gene TRBV18 combines with J gene TRBJ2-1; 7 positions agree with TRBD1. The CDR3 has 17 residues. The J segment lost 6 bases and the V segment lost 0 bases, leaving 11 bases of the junction unmatched. Germline loops: CDR1 KGHSH, CDR2 LQKENI. CDR3 residues: CASSPPNALDRVNEQFF. DNA for the CDR3: TGTGCCAGCTCACCACCGAACGCTCTAGACAGGGTCAATGAGCAGTTCTTC.

This clone was seen a single time. V gene TRBV27 combines with J gene TRBJ1-4; tentative D call: TRBD1 (5 bases). Per the germline V gene, CDR1 is MNHEY and CDR2 is SMNVEV (reference sequence). The CDR3 has 14 residues. V was trimmed by 2 bases and J by 6 bases, leaving 10 bases between them. In DNA, the CDR3 is TGTGCCAGCAGTTTACAGGGCCCAGATGAAAAACTGTTTTTT. Residues: CASSLQGPDEKLFF.

The sample holds one count of this clone. The chain uses TRBV25-1 and TRBJ1-2, with D perhaps matching TRBD1 (5 bases). The CDR3 spans 13 residues. The germline CDR1 and CDR2 sequences are MGHDK and SYGVNS. V was trimmed by 4 bases and J by 3 bases, leaving 9 bases between them. CDR3: CASSAGGDYGYTF. As DNA, the CDR3 is TGTGCCAGCAGTGCCGGGGGGGACTATGGCTACACCTTC.

Worth noting for this clone: The junction differs from germline at one of its ends, possibly a read error. CDR3 DNA: TGTGCCAGCAGTTTCAATCGGAAGCGGGTGGTTTTT. It is translated as CASSFNRKRVVF. The chain has TRBV27 and TRBJ2-3, with D perhaps matching TRBD2 (6 bases). This CDR3 is built from 12 residues. Looked up from germline, CDR1 is MNHEY and CDR2 is SMNVEV (reference sequence).

By share, this clone counts as medium-sized. This chain joins TRBV30 and TRBJ1-2, with TRBD1 as a possible D gene (6 bases). V was clipped by 8 bases and J by 5 bases, with 27 bases between them. Germline loops: CDR1 GTSNPN, CDR2 SVGIG (reference sequence). The CDR3 is 16 amino acids. The CDR3 is CATEGWGADRQYGYTF. The CDR3 DNA reads as TGTGCCACCGAGGGGTGGGGGGCAGATCGACAGTATGGCTACACCTTC.

The chain has TRBV19 and TRBJ2-7; the match to TRBD1 covers 11 bases. Germline loops: CDR1 LNHDA, CDR2 SQIVND (reference sequence). The CDR3 spans 16 residues. V lost 6 bases and J lost 4; bases outside the gene matches: 11. The CDR3 is CASSPGQGVLLYEQYF. Written as DNA, the CDR3 is TGTGCCAGTAGCCCGGGACAGGGGGTTTTATTGTACGAGCAGTACTTC.

This rearrangement joins TRBV18 to TRBJ1-3; unclear D gene. V lost 3 bases, J lost 0 bases, and 6 bases lay in between. The germline V gene has CDR1 KGHSH and CDR2 LQKENI. This CDR3 comprises 14 residues. The CDR3 region is CASSPKSSGNTIYF. DNA for the CDR3: TGTGCCAGCTCACCGAAGAGCTCTGGAAACACCATATATTTT.

The chain has TRBV7-9 and TRBJ2-7; 9 bases agree with TRBD2. This CDR3 region has 16 residues. J was trimmed by 3 bases and V by 5 bases; bases with no gene match: 11. The germline V gene encodes CDR1 SEHNR and CDR2 FQNEAQ (reference sequence). CDR3 nucleotide sequence: TGTGCCAGCAGCCCTAGTACACTAGCGGGCGTCTACGAGCAGTACTTC. Residues: CASSPSTLAGVYEQYF.

V usage is TRBV6-5 and J usage is TRBJ1-1; tentative D call: TRBD1 (5 bases). Germline lookup yields CDR1 MNHEY and CDR2 SVGAGI. CDR3 size: 13 residues. Trimming took 4 bases from V and 7 from J, leaving 13 bases between them. CDR3 bases: TGTGCCAGCAGTTCAAACTCAGGGAGTGAAGCTTTCTTT. Translation gives CASSSNSGSEAFF.

The chain is built from TRBV2 and TRBJ2-1; 8 bases map to TRBD2. Germline CDR1 and CDR2: SNHLY and FYNNEI. CDR3 size: 15 residues. The J segment lost 7 bases and the V segment lost 3 bases, leaving 8 bases of the junction unmatched. The CDR3 loop is CASSEDSGMGNEQFF. CDR3 in DNA: TGTGCCAGCAGTGAGGATAGCGGGATGGGGAATGAGCAGTTCTTC.

This clone was observed a handful of times. The rearrangement uses TRBV29-1 and TRBJ1-5, with 7 nucleotides matching TRBD1. Germline V gene sequence: CDR1 SQVTM, CDR2 ANQGSEA. The CDR3 sequence is 12 residues long. The CDR3 protein is CSARTGHQPQHF. CDR3 in DNA: TGCAGTGCCCGGACAGGACATCAGCCCCAGCATTTT. Supplemented by reference TRBV29-1 and TRBJ1-5, the full variable domain reads SAVISQKPSRDICQRGTSLTIQCQVDSQVTMMFWYRQQPGQSLTLIATANQGSEATYESGFVIDKFPISRPNLTFSTLTVSNMSPEDSSIYLCSARTGHQPQHFGDGTRLSIL.

This rearrangement joins TRBV4-1 to TRBJ1-1; D gene uncertain. Germline loops: CDR1 MGHRA, CDR2 YSYEKL. There are 12 residues in the CDR3. Trimming cost V 3 bases and J 3 bases, with 5 bases left between them. The CDR3 reads CASSQRDTEAFF. The DNA of the CDR3 is TGCGCCAGCAGCCAGAGGGACACTGAAGCTTTCTTT.

V and J are TRBV10-2 and TRBJ1-2; TRBD1 matches 7 bases. Trimming removed 6 bases from V and 3 bases from J; junction bases left unmatched: 4. Per germline, CDR1 WSHSY and CDR2 SAAADI. The CDR3 extends over 13 amino acids. CDR3 sequence: CASSRDSYYGYTF. The CDR3 DNA reads TGCGCCAGCAGCCGGGACAGCTACTATGGCTACACCTTC.

The CDR3 loop is CASSRLGQGIYEQYF. DNA for the CDR3: TGTGCCAGCAGCCGGCTGGGACAGGGAATCTACGAGCAGTACTTC. The chain has TRBV7-6 and TRBJ2-7, with 9 bases lining up with TRBD1. V trimming: 5 bases; J trimming: 3 bases; junction bases outside the gene matches: 8. The CDR3 consists of 15 residues. Germline V gene lookup returns CDR1 SGHVS and CDR2 FNYEAQ.

The chain links TRBV6-5 to TRBJ2-3; the D call may be TRBD1 or TRBD2 (7 bases each). Germline loops: CDR1 MNHEY, CDR2 SVGAGI. The V gene lost 8 bases and the J gene lost 3 bases, with 15 bases spanning the gap. The CDR3 has 14 residues. CDR3 sequence reads: CASGEGTETDTQYF. The CDR3, as DNA: TGTGCCAGCGGGGAGGGGACAGAGACAGATACGCAGTATTTT.

The chain has TRBV5-6 and TRBJ1-2; 8 bases map to TRBD1. With V trimmed by 3 bases and J by 0 bases, 13 bases remained unmatched. Germline loops: CDR1 SGHDT, CDR2 YYEEEE. This CDR3 has 18 amino acids. CDR3 region: CASSSDTTDRASNYGYTF. The CDR3 DNA reads as TGTGCCAGCAGCTCCGACACGACGGACAGGGCCTCTAACTATGGCTACACCTTC.

This sequence joins TRBV19 and TRBJ2-3; 11 nucleotides align to TRBD2. V shed 6 bases, J shed 6 bases, and the junction held 2 bases outside the gene matches. Germline-derived CDR1 and CDR2 are LNHDA and SQIVND (reference sequence). The length of the CDR3 is 13 residues. CDR3 protein: CASRTSGEDTQYF. CDR3 nucleotides: TGTGCCAGTAGGACTAGCGGGGAGGATACGCAGTATTTT.

The sample holds a few counts of this clone. The chain has TRBV30 and TRBJ1-1; D is uncertain. The CDR3 spans 14 residues. Germline V gene lookup returns CDR1 GTSNPN and CDR2 SVGIG (reference sequence). The ends were cut back, 5 bases at V and 5 bases at J, with 18 bases in the middle. CDR3 in DNA: TGTGCCTGGGTAGGAGCAAGCGGGTGGACTGAAGCTTTCTTT. Translated, it gives CAWVGASGWTEAFF.

The chain employs TRBV12-5 and TRBJ2-7; D is possibly TRBD2 (5 bases). The CDR3 contains 18 residues. Trimming left V 1 base short and J 5 bases short, with 24 bases between. Germline values: CDR1 LGHNT, CDR2 FRNRAP. The DNA of the CDR3 is TGTGCTAGTGGTTTGGCCGAAACTAGTAGGGCAGGTCCACACGAGCAGTACTTC. It encodes CASGLAETSRAGPHEQYF.

The chain carries TRBV4-1 and TRBJ1-2; no clear D gene. The CDR3 has 14 residues. CDR1 and CDR2 (germline): MGHRA, YSYEKL. V lost 0 bases and J lost 5, with 10 bases in between. CDR3: CASSQEFSHYGYTF. The CDR3 nucleotides are TGCGCCAGCAGCCAAGAGTTCAGCCATTATGGCTACACCTTC.

This clone has a handful of counts. V usage is TRBV6-5 and J usage is TRBJ1-1; D possibly corresponds to TRBD1 (6 bases). Germline CDR1 is MNHEY and CDR2 is SVGAGI. Trimming stripped 5 bases from V and 7 bases from J, with 11 bases between. The CDR3 is 12 residues long. DNA of the CDR3: TGTGCCAGCAGTCCCAGGGGTCTTGAAGCTTTCTTT. Translated, it gives CASSPRGLEAFF.

The chain is built from TRBV5-1 and TRBJ2-5; 9 nucleotides agree with TRBD1. The germline V gene has CDR1 SGHRS and CDR2 YFSETQ. Germline trimming cut 3 bases from V and 7 bases from J; bases unmatched to any gene: 13. This CDR3 comprises 16 residues. CDR3 coding DNA: TGCGCCAGCAGCTATTTCTCCGGGGACAGGGATGGGACCCAGTACTTC. Translating gives CASSYFSGDRDGTQYF.

J is TRBJ1-2 and V is TRBV7-9; D gene ambiguous. The V end lost 0 bases, the J end lost 6 bases, and 14 bases lay between the germline ends. Germline assignment: CDR1 SEHNR and CDR2 FQNEAQ (reference sequence). CDR3 length equals 15 residues. CDR3 DNA: TGTGCCAGCAGCTTAGCAACGACCACCCGGGATGGCTACACCTTC. Translation: CASSLATTTRDGYTF.

The chain combines TRBV11-2 with TRBJ2-1; D unresolved. The CDR3 consists of 15 residues. Germline V CDR1 and CDR2: SGHAT, FQNNGV. V was clipped by 3 bases and J by 3 bases, with 12 bases between them. This CDR3 is CASSFIASVYNEQFF. Written as DNA, the CDR3 is TGTGCCAGCAGCTTTATCGCGTCAGTCTACAATGAGCAGTTCTTC.